This T cell receptor (beta chain) was found in a study of PD-1 blockade in classical Hodgkin lymphoma. Overall study findings and caveats: Newly diagnosed patients were reported to exhibit reduced baseline TCR diversity relative to healthy donors.

The repertoire was sequenced with immunoSEQ multiplex PCR; TCRdb's copy has only in-frame clones and lacks some. The sample includes around 30,000 clones, 92% seen only once; the top ten take roughly 0.27%. Noted time point: cycle 4 day 1 (C4D1), after five to seven weeks of nivolumab. Exposure to brentuximab vedotin varied, and each patient had relapsed following autologous stem cell transplantation. It was by magnetic negative selection that CD4+ T cells were purified from thawed PBMCs. Patients showed best responses of complete response, partial response or progressive disease. The CDR3 totals 14 residues. Germline V gene sequence: CDR1 LNHDA, CDR2 SQIVND (reference sequence). Trimming removed 6 bases from V and 4 bases from J; junction bases left unmatched: 8. Note on this clone: What it binds is unknown.

V and J are TRBV19 and TRBJ1-2, with 7 bases identical to TRBD1. This receptor was obtained from a human donor with classical Hodgkin lymphoma. The sample was CD4+ T cells from blood, taken before the fourth cycle of nivolumab. This chain's CDR3 is CASRKQGSGYGYTF. Here the CDR3 DNA reads TGTGCCAGTAGAAAACAGGGGAGCGGCTATGGCTACACCTTC.